This T cell receptor beta chain stems from a study of shared clonotypes between healthy human individuals. Only Caucasian adults living in Nashville, Tennessee served as donors. From CD4+ cells came CD45RA+ naive and CD45RA-negative memory subsets. The method was immunoSEQ multiplex PCR; TCRdb's version includes in-frame clones alone and lacks a portion of them. The profile shows a few million clones, 85% to 95% of them singletons. A remark on this clone: Antigen specificity is unknown.

Study outcomes and limitations: Researchers found naive subsets generally carried larger estimated richness than memory subsets.

Material for sequencing was naive CD4+ T cells from PBMCs. Subset in this sample: CD45RA+ positively selected. The source is a young man in good health. Some clones in this sample may be carry-over from other donors' samples.

Written as DNA, the CDR3 is TGTGCCAGCAGTTTATACGGAACCTCCTACAATGAGCAGTTCTTC. Translating gives CASSLYGTSYNEQFF. J is TRBJ2-1 and V is TRBV28; D not certain. Germline CDR1 is MDHEN and CDR2 is SYDVKM. The CDR3 covers 15 residues. Trimming took off 1 base at V and 0 bases at J, with 7 bases between the two ends. The whole variable domain, remainder taken from reference TRBV28 and TRBJ2-1, is DVKVTQSSRYLVKRTGEKVFLECVQDMDHENMFWYRQDPGLGLRLIYFSYDVKMKEKGDIPEGYSVSREKKERFSLILESASTNQTSMYLCASSLYGTSYNEQFFGPGTRLTVL.